The present entry profiles one TCR beta chain with its context. The length of the CDR3 is 14 residues. The V gene's germline CDR1 is SGHKS and CDR2 YYEKEE (reference sequence). After removal of 4 bases from V and 6 bases from J, the junction contained 9 bases not matched to a gene. The sample is drawn from a study of blood T cell repertoires in COVID-19. Study in general: Recovered Cohort 3 donors showed two negative PCRs, clearance, or symptom resolution. The origin of the acute and convalescent COVID-19 samples was the United States, Italy and Spain. T cells, B-cell-depleted T cells, or PBMCs provided the cDNA or gDNA that served as material.

TCRdb keeps only in-frame clones here, not all; method: immunoSEQ multiplex PCR. Of some 160,000 clones listed, roughly 85% are singletons. Sequenced material: PBMCs or T cells enriched from blood (not recorded which). The V and J genes are TRBV5-5 and TRBJ1-1; 7 positions agree with TRBD1. This receptor was identified in a woman aged 65 to 85 in a cohort exposed to, infected with or recovered from COVID-19 (not recorded which). The CDR3 nucleotides are TGTGCCAGCAGCCCAAGACAGGGTAGGGCTGAAGCTTTCTTT. It encodes CASSPRQGRAEAFF.